Given below is one T cell receptor (beta chain) in context. This sample stems from a study of cytotoxic CD8 clonotypes in ibrutinib-treated CLL. This table comes from immunoSEQ multiplex PCR, and its TCRdb copy is limited to in-frame clones, with some not included. This sample has about 250,000 clones, with 70% found just once. Trimming took off 5 bases at V and 8 bases at J, with 23 bases between the two ends. In germline, CDR1 is SGDLS, CDR2 YYNGEE. The CDR3 runs 16 residues. The specimen was PBMCs, collected after 24 months of ibrutinib treatment. The receptor was isolated from a human donor with chronic lymphocytic leukemia. The rearrangement links TRBV9 to TRBJ2-4, with D perhaps matching TRBD2 (6 bases). CDR3 coding DNA: TGTGCCAGCAGTGACGCCGGGACTCGCTACGGGGACATTCAGTACTTC. Amino acid sequence: CASSDAGTRYGDIQYF.